The clone carrying this TCR beta chain has a handful of counts. Antigen specificity is unknown. Relative to the germline gene, one junction end is altered; a read error may explain this. The record originates from a study of cytomegalovirus exposure and HLA in healthy donors. PCR used 60 Vbeta primers and 13 Jbeta primers. Using immunoSEQ multiplex PCR, the repertoire was profiled, and TCRdb retains in-frame clones only, with some absent. The sample records approximately 120,000 clones, approximately 76% being singletons. CDR3 length: 15 residues. CDR1 SGHNT and CDR2 YYREEE come from the germline V gene (reference sequence). Study-level findings and limits: The number of N-insertions in an Asian-associated ancestry cluster was reportedly below the roughly 620-donor mean in a later analysis. A likely sequencing artifact accounted for one observed cluster of highly shared sequence variants. Researchers left out some V segments, among them TRBV6-2 and TRBV6-3, as indistinguishable. Immune exposure information available was restricted to CMV serostatus.

The sequencing input was PBMCs. This sequence originates from a man aged 40-55 years in good health and CMV-seronegative. V gene TRBV5-4 combines with J gene TRBJ1-2; possibly TRBD1 for D (5 bases). Here the CDR3 DNA reads TGTGCCAGCAGTCAACAGGTTTTGGGGGGATATGGCTACCCCTTC. Its translation is CASSQQVLGGYGYPF.